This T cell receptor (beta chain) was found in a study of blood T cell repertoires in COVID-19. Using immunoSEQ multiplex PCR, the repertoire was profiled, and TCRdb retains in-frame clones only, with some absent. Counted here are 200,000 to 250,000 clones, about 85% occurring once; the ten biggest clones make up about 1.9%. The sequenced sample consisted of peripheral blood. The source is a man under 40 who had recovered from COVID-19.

The CDR3 coding sequence is TGTGCCAGCAGCTTGCGGGGGGGCGAGCAGTACTTC. Protein product: CASSLRGGEQYF. The rearrangement joins TRBV5-5 to TRBJ2-7; 8 nucleotides agree with TRBD2. Germline V gives CDR1 SGHKS, CDR2 YYEKEE (reference sequence). J lost 6 bases, V lost 1 base, and 0 bases had no gene match. The CDR3 covers 12 residues.